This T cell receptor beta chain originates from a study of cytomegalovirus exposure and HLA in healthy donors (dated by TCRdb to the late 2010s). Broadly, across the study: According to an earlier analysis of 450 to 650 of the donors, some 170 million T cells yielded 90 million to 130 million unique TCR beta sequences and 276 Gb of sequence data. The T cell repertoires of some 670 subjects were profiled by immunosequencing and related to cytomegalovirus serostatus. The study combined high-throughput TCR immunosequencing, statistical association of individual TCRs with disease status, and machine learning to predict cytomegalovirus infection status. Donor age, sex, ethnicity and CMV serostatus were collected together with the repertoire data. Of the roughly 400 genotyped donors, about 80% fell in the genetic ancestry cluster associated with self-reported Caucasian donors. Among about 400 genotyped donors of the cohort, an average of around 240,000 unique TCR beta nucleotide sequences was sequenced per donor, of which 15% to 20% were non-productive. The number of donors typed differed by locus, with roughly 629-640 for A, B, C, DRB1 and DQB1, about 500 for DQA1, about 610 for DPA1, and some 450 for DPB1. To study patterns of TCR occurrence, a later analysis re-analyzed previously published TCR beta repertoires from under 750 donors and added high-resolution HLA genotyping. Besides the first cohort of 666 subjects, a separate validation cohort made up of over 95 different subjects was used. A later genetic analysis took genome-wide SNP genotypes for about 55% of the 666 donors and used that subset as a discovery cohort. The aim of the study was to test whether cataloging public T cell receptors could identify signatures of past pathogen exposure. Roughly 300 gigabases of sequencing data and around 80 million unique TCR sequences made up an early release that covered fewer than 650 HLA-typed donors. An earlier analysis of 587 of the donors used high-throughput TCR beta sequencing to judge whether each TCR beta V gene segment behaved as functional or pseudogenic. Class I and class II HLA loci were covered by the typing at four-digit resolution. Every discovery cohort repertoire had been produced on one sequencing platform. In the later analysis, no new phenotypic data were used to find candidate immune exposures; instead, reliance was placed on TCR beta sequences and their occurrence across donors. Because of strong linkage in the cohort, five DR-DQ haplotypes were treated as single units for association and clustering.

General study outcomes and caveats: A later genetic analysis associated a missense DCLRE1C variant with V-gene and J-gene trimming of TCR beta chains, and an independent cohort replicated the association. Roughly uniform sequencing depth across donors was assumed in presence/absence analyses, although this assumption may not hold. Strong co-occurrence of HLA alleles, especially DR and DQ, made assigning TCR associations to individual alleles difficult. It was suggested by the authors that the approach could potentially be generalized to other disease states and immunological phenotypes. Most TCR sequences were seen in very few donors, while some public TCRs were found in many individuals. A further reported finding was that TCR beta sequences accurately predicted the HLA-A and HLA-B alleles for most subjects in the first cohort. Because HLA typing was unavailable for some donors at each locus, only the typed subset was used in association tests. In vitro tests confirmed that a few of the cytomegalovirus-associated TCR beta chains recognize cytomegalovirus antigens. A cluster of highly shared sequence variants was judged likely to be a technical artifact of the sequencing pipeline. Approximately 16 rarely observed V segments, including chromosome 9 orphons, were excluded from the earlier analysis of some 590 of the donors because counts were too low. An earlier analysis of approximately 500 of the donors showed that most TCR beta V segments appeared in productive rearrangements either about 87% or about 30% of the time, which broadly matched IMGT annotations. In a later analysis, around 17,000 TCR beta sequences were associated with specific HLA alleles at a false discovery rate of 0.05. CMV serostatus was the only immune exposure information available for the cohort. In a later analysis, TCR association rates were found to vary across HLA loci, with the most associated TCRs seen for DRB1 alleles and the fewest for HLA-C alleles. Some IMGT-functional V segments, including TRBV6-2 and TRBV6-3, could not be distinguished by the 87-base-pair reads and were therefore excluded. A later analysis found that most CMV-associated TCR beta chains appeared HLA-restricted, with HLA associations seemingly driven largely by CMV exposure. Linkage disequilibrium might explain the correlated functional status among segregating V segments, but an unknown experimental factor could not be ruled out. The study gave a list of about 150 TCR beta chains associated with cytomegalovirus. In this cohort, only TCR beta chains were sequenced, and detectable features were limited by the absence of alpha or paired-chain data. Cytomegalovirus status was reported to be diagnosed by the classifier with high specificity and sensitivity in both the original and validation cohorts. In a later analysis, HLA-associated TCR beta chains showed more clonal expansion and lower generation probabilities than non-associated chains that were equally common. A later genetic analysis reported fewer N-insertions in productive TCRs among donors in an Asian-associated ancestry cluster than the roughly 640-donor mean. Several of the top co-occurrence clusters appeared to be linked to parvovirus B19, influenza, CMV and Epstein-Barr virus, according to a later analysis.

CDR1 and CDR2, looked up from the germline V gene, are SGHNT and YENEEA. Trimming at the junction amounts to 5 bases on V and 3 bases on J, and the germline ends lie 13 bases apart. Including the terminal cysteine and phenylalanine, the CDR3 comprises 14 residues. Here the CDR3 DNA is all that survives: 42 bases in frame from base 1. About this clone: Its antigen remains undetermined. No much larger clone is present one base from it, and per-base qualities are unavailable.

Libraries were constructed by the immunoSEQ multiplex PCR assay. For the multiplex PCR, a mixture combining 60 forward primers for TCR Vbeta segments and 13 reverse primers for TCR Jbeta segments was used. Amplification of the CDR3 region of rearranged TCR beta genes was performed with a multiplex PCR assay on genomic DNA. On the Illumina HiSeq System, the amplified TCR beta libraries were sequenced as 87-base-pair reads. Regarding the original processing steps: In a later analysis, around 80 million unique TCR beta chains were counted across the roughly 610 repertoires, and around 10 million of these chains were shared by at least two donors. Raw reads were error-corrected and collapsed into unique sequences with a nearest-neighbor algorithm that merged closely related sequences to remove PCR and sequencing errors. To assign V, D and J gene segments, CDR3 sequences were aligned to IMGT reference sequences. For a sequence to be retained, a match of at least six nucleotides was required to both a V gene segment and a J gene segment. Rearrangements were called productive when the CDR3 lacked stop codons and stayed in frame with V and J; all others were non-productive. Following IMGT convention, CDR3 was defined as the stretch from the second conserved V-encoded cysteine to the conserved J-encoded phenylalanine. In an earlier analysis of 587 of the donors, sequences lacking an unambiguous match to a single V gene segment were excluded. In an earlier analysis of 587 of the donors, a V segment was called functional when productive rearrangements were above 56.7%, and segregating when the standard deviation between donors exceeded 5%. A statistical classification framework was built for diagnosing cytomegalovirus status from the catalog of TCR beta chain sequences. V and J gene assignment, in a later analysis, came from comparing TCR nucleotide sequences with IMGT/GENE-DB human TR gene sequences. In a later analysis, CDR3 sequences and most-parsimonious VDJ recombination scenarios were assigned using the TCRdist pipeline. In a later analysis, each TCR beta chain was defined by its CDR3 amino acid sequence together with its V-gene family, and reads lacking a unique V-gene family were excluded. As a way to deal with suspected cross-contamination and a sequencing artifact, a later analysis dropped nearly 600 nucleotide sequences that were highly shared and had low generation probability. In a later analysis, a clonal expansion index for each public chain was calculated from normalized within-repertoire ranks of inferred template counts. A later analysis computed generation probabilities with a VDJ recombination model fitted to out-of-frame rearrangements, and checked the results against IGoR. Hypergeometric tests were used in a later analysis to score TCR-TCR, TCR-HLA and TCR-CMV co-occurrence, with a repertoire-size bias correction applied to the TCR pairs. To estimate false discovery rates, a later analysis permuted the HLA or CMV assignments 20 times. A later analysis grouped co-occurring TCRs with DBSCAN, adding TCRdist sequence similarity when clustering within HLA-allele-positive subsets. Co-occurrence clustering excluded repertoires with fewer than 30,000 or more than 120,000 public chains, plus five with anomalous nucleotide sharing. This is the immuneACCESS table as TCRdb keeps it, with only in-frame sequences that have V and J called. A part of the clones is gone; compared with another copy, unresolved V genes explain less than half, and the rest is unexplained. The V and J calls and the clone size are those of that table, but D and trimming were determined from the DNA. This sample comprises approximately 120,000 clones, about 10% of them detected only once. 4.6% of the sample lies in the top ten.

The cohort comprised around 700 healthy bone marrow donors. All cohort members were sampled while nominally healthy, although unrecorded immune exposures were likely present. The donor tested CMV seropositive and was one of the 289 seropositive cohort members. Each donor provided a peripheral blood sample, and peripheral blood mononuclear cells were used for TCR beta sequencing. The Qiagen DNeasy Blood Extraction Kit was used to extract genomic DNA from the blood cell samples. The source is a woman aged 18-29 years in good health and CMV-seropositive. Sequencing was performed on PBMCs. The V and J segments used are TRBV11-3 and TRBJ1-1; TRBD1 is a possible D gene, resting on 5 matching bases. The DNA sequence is TGTGCCAGCAGCGCGGGGGGAGGGGACACTGAAGCTTTCTTT. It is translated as CASSAGGGDTEAFF.